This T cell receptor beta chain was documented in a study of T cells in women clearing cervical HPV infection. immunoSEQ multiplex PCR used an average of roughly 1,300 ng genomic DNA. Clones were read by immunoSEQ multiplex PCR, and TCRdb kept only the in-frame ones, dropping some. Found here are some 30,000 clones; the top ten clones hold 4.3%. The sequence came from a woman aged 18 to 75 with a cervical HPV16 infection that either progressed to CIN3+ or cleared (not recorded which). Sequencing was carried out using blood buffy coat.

The CDR3 is CATSDFGGSSYNEQFF. Partial CDR3 DNA: TGTGCCACCAGTGATTTCGGGGGTAGCTCCTACAATGAG. The rearrangement uses TRBV24-1 and TRBJ2-1; D possibly corresponds to TRBD2 (6 bases). Read sequence stops 3 residues before the CDR3 end, and the germline J gene provides the missing end. V was pared by 1 base and J by 0 bases, with 9 bases between. CDR3 length equals 16 residues. Germline CDR1 and CDR2: KGHDR and SFDVKD.